This T cell receptor beta chain comes out of a study of PD-1 blockade in classical Hodgkin lymphoma. Only in-frame clones appear in the TCRdb table, and some are missing; sequencing was by immunoSEQ multiplex PCR. The table includes roughly 70,000 clones, nearly 95% detected once. The CDR3 is 15 amino acids. V was shortened by 7 bases and J by 0 bases, with 13 bases between the two germline ends. The V gene's germline CDR1 is MDHEN and CDR2 SYDVKM. As to time point: newly diagnosed, previously untreated cHL patient sample. The sequencing input was peripheral blood mononuclear cells (PBMCs). The source is a human donor with classical Hodgkin lymphoma. The chain couples TRBV28 to TRBJ1-5, with no clear D. The CDR3 is CASTTQSDSNQPQHF. Here the CDR3 DNA reads TGTGCCAGCACCACACAGTCTGATAGCAATCAGCCCCAGCATTTT.